Each of the 23 T cell receptor beta chains below was sequenced from the same sample in a study of T cells in Graves' hyperthyroidism and ophthalmopathy. Amplified regions were TCR beta CDR3 sequences from RNA transcripts. A first-round RT-PCR of the TCR CDR3 used the HTBI primer set. Using its own MiXCR run on the multiplex PCR reads, TCRdb lists one record per CDR3 protein. The sample lists about 250,000 distinct CDR3 sequences, approximately 23% occurring once. Sequencing was performed on blood. Every receptor here comes from a woman aged 40 to 55 with Graves' ophthalmopathy.

Concerning this clonotype: Sequence at one end of the junction differs from germline and may be a read error. V usage is TRBV2 and J usage is TRBJ1-1; the D is unclear. The CDR3 loop spans 16 amino acids. CDR1 is SNHLY and CDR2 is FYNNEI in the germline V gene. CDR3 sequence (DNA): TGTGCCAGCAGTGAAGCGCCCGTGGGTGGTAACAGTGAAGCTTTCTTT. It translates to CASSEAPVGGNSEAFF.

The chain uses TRBV28 and TRBJ2-7; 10 bases fit TRBD1. Per germline, CDR1 MDHEN and CDR2 SYDVKM. Trimming at V came to 2 bases and at J to 3 bases, leaving 7 bases not matched to a gene. This CDR3 spans 16 amino acids. DNA for the CDR3: TGTGCCAGCAGTTTAGGGACAGGGGCCCCCGACTACGAGCAGTACTTC. Translated, it gives CASSLGTGAPDYEQYF.

This clonotype was counted ten times or more. The J gene is TRBJ1-1, the V gene TRBV5-1, with D possibly being TRBD1 (6 bases). The germline gives CDR1 SGHRS, CDR2 YFSETQ. The CDR3 length is 16 residues. Trimming removed 6 bases from V and 1 base from J, with 19 bases in between. As DNA, the CDR3 is TGCGCCAGCAACCATGGTGCAGGGGCGACGAACACTGAAGCTTTCTTT. Translating it yields CASNHGAGATNTEAFF.

This clonotype was detected many times. The chain links TRBV6-2 or TRBV6-3 to TRBJ2-7; 9 bases agree with TRBD2. The CDR3 contains 16 residues. Germline V gene lookup returns CDR1 MNHEY and CDR2 SVGEGT. Trimming took 5 bases from V and 3 from J; bases not matched to a gene: 11. Here the CDR3 DNA reads TGTGCCAGCAGTACCGCGACTAGCGGACGATTCTACGAGCAGTACTTC. Protein sequence: CASSTATSGRFYEQYF.

This clonotype has only a few counts. The chain recombines TRBV7-6 with TRBJ2-2; D is ambiguous. V gave up 1 base and J gave up 6 bases, with 12 bases separating them. CDR3 size: 15 residues. Germline lookup yields CDR1 SGHVS and CDR2 FNYEAQ. In DNA form, the CDR3 reads TGTGCCAGCAGCTTAGGTTTTAGAGAAGCCGGGGAGCTGTTTTTT. Translated, it gives CASSLGFREAGELFF.

At least ten counts were recorded for this clonotype. This chain's CDR3 is CSAQGQGRDNSPLHF. The CDR3 bases are TGCAGTGCTCAAGGACAGGGAAGGGATAATTCACCCCTCCACTTT. V usage is TRBV20-1 and J usage is TRBJ1-6; TRBD1 agrees at 8 bases. The length of the CDR3 is 15 residues. Per germline, CDR1 DFQATT and CDR2 SNEGSKA (reference sequence). V shed 5 bases and J 5 bases; nucleotides not matched to a gene: 8.

This clonotype was picked up many times. The CDR3: CASCLGGPKETQYF. The CDR3, as DNA: TGTGCCAGCTGCCTTGGGGGGCCTAAAGAGACCCAGTACTTC. The rearrangement uses TRBV28 and TRBJ2-5; D possibly matches TRBD1 or TRBD2 (6 bases each). Germline V gene sequence: CDR1 MDHEN, CDR2 SYDVKM. This CDR3 is built from 14 residues. Trimming took 8 bases from V and 3 from J, leaving 16 bases between them.

This chain joins TRBV28 and TRBJ1-5, with D possibly TRBD1 on 6 matching bases. The germline V gene has CDR1 MDHEN and CDR2 SYDVKM. V lost 4 bases and J 3 bases, leaving 13 bases between the germline ends. The CDR3 is 15 residues long. The CDR3 here is CASSSRTVFNQPQHF. CDR3 bases: TGTGCCAGCAGTTCCAGGACAGTGTTCAATCAGCCCCAGCATTTT.

In this sample, this clonotype turned up many times. This sequence joins TRBV27 and TRBJ2-7, with D possibly being TRBD1 (6 bases). The V end was cut by 4 bases, the J end by 3 bases, with 7 bases between. Germline lookup yields CDR1 MNHEY and CDR2 SMNVEV (reference sequence). CDR3 length: 12 amino acids. The CDR3 nucleotides are TGTGCCAGCAGTTCCAGGGGCTACGAGCAGTACTTC. Translating gives CASSSRGYEQYF.

This clonotype has at least ten counts. The gene calls are TRBV6-5 and TRBJ2-7, with 10 bases identical to TRBD1. CDR3 length equals 14 residues. The germline V gene has CDR1 MNHEY and CDR2 SVGAGI. The V gene end was trimmed by 7 bases and the J gene end by 0 bases; junction bases not matched to a gene: 3. The CDR3 is CASTGTGDSYEQYF. DNA of the CDR3: TGTGCCAGCACCGGGACAGGGGACTCCTACGAGCAGTACTTC.

This clonotype appeared many times. The chain couples TRBV29-1 to TRBJ2-4; 9 bases agree with TRBD2. The CDR3 runs 13 residues. The germline CDR1 and CDR2 sequences are SQVTM and ANQGSEA. V was pared by 3 bases and J by 6 bases, with 3 bases of the junction left unmatched. The CDR3 here is CSVDAGLANIQYF. Written as DNA, the CDR3 is TGCAGCGTTGACGCGGGACTAGCAAACATTCAGTACTTC.

The gene calls are TRBV24-1 and TRBJ1-1, with a weak D call TRBD1 (5 bases). V lost 3 bases and J lost 2, with 12 bases in between. Looked up from germline, CDR1 is KGHDR and CDR2 is SFDVKD. This CDR3 is built from 15 residues. The CDR3 region has the DNA TGTGCCACCAGTGATGGGGGACTGGGAAACACTGAAGCTTTCTTT. This codes for CATSDGGLGNTEAFF.

This clonotype was observed many times. The chain recombines TRBV6-1 with TRBJ1-1, with TRBD1 matching over 8 bases. Germline V CDR1 and CDR2: MNHNS, SASEGT. The CDR3 has 14 amino acids. V dropped 5 bases and J dropped 8; count of bases not matched to a gene: 10. CDR3 in DNA: TGTGCCAGCAGTACAACAGGGGGTCCGGGGGAAGCTTTCTTT. This sequence encodes CASSTTGGPGEAFF.

This clonotype was counted many times. The rearrangement uses TRBV2 and TRBJ1-3; D unclear. The V gene lost 2 bases and the J gene lost 1 base, with 6 bases spanning the gap. Germline V CDR1 and CDR2: SNHLY, FYNNEI. The CDR3 is 14 residues long. The CDR3 coding sequence is TGTGCCAGCAGTGAACAGTTATCTGGAAACACCATATATTTT. Translation: CASSEQLSGNTIYF.

As concerns this clonotype: A read error is possible here, since a much larger clone lies one base away. This is likely a read error, given that the CDR3 carries no conserved phenylalanine or tryptophan at its end. This rearrangement joins TRBV10-3 to TRBJ2-7; D perhaps matches TRBD1 (5 bases). The CDR3 spans 14 residues. Between the trimmed V and J ends, which lost 3 bases and 6 bases, there was a span of 15 bases. CDR1 ENHRY and CDR2 SYGVKD come from the germline V gene. The chain's CDR3 is CAISEKGRVGEQYL. The CDR3 region has the DNA TGTGCCATCAGTGAAAAGGGCAGGGTAGGCGAGCAGTACCTC.

The J gene is TRBJ2-6, the V gene TRBV6-5, with 9 bases fitting TRBD1. The germline V gene has CDR1 MNHEY and CDR2 SVGAGI. This CDR3 region has 17 residues. V was pared by 4 bases and J by 0 bases, with 4 bases of the junction left unmatched. CDR3 region: CASSWGTGNSGANVLTF. The CDR3 DNA follows: TGTGCCAGCAGTTGGGGGACAGGGAACTCTGGGGCCAACGTCCTGACTTTC.

This clonotype was seen repeatedly, ten times or more. The V call is TRBV6-1, the J call TRBJ1-6; perhaps TRBD1 as D (6 bases). Trimming pared 6 bases from V and 0 bases from J, leaving 9 bases between. CDR1 is MNHNS, CDR2 SASEGT, per germline. The CDR3 is 15 residues long. CDR3 amino acids: CASRDSFSYNSPLHF. CDR3 nucleotides: TGTGCCAGCAGGGACAGCTTCTCCTATAATTCACCCCTCCACTTT.

J is TRBJ2-2 and V is TRBV6-1, with D perhaps TRBD2 (5 bases). The CDR3 contains 15 residues. Germline assignment: CDR1 MNHNS and CDR2 SASEGT. With 7 bases removed from V and 0 bases from J, the gap between germline ends came to 12 bases. The chain's CDR3 is CASTPGSANTGELFF. CDR3 nucleotide sequence: TGTGCCAGCACTCCGGGATCGGCGAACACCGGGGAGCTGTTTTTT.

This clonotype has ten or more counts. The chain is built from TRBV6-1 and TRBJ1-5; D is unclear. V was trimmed by 6 bases and J by 7 bases, leaving 10 bases between them. Looked up from germline, CDR1 is MNHNS and CDR2 is SASEGT. CDR3 length: 12 residues. CDR3 DNA sequence: TGTGCCAGCAGGACTTACCAACAGCCCCAGCATTTT. As protein: CASRTYQQPQHF.

For the CDR3, the DNA is TGTGCCAGCAGTCCGGAGCCCCAGGGGAGGGAAGCTTTCTTT. Translation: CASSPEPQGREAFF. The gene calls are TRBV27 and TRBJ1-1, with D possibly TRBD1 on 6 matching bases. The germline CDR1 and CDR2 sequences are MNHEY and SMNVEV (reference sequence). The CDR3 is 14 amino acids. The V gene lost 5 bases and the J gene lost 8 bases, with 18 bases spanning the gap.

This clonotype was counted ten times or more. The V and J genes are TRBV6-1 and TRBJ2-7; 8 nucleotides match TRBD1. The CDR3 is 12 residues long. The germline V gene has CDR1 MNHNS and CDR2 SASEGT. V was pared by 7 bases and J by 6 bases, with 5 bases of the junction left unmatched. As DNA, the CDR3 is TGTGCCAGCACCCGAACAGGGGGCGAGCAGTACTTC. This sequence encodes CASTRTGGEQYF.

This clonotype was picked up many times. The rearrangement links TRBV11-2 to TRBJ1-1; 7 bases line up with TRBD1. CDR3 length: 14 residues. Germline V gives CDR1 SGHAT, CDR2 FQNNGV. The V segment lost 6 bases and the J segment 5 bases; nucleotides outside the gene matches: 9. CDR3 region: CASSLTGSWTEAFF. The CDR3 DNA follows: TGTGCCAGCAGTCTGACAGGGTCGTGGACTGAAGCTTTCTTT.

This clonotype was counted many times. This rearrangement joins TRBV7-9 to TRBJ2-7; either TRBD1 or TRBD2 may supply D (5 bases each). V was pared by 5 bases and J by 0 bases, with 14 bases between. The germline V gene has CDR1 SEHNR and CDR2 FQNEAQ (reference sequence). CDR3 length: 15 amino acids. CDR3 region: CASSPFGTDSYEQYF. CDR3 coding DNA: TGTGCCAGCAGCCCGTTTGGGACCGACTCCTACGAGCAGTACTTC.